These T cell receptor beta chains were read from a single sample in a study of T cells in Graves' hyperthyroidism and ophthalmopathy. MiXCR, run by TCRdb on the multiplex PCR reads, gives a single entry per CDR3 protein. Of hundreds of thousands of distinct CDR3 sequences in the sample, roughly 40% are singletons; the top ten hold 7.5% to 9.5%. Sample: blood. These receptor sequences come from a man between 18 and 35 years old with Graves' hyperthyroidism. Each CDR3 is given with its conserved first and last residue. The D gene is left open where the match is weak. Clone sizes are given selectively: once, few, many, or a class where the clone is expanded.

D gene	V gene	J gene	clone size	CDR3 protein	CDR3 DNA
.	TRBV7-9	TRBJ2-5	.	CASSQVSRAGGETQYF	TGTGCCAGCAGCCAAGTATCGCGCGCTGGGGGAGAGACCCAGTACTTC
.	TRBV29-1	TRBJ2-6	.	CSLWAGYSGANVLTF	TGCAGCTTATGGGCGGGATACTCTGGGGCCAACGTCCTGACTTTC
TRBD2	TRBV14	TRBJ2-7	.	CASSPDREAGGPRCEQYF	TGTGCCAGCAGCCCAGACAGGGAAGCGGGAGGGCCTCGGTGCGAGCAGTACTTC
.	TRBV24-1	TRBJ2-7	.	CASRPQGTYEQYF	TGTGCCAGCCGCCCCCAGGGTACCTACGAGCAGTACTTC
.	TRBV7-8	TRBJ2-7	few	CASSFRRVMNEQYF	TGTGCCAGCAGCTTCAGAAGAGTTATGAACGAGCAGTACTTC
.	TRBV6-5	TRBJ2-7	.	CASSYSNPSYEQYF	TGTGCCAGCAGTTACTCGAACCCCTCCTACGAGCAGTACTTC
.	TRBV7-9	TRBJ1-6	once	CASSSGSGFRSPLHF	TGTGCCAGCAGCTCGGGGTCGGGATTTCGTTCACCCCTCCACTTT
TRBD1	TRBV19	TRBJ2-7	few	CASSNPGTGIYEQYF	TGTGCCAGTAGTAACCCCGGGACAGGGATCTACGAGCAGTACTTC
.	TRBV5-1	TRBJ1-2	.	CASSSEGGPNYGYTF	TGCGCCAGCAGCTCAGAAGGGGGTCCAAACTATGGCTACACCTTC
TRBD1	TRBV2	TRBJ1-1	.	CASRNPGTVNTEAFF	TGTGCCAGCAGAAACCCCGGGACAGTGAACACTGAAGCTTTCTTT
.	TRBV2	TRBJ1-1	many	CASNWGGVETEAFF	TGTGCCAGTAATTGGGGGGGGGTAGAAACTGAAGCTTTCTTT
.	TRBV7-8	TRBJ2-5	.	CASSPGSSTETQYF	TGTGCCAGCAGCCCCGGGTCCAGCACCGAGACCCAGTACTTC
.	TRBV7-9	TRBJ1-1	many	CASSLGDAFF	TGTGCCAGCAGCCTTGGGGACGCTTTCTTT
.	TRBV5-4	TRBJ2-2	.	CASSQEFWGANTGELFF	TGTGCCAGCAGCCAAGAGTTTTGGGGGGCAAACACCGGGGAGCTGTTTTTT
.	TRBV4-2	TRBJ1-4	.	CASSRSSSRGEKLFF	TGTGCCAGCAGCCGAAGTAGCAGCCGGGGTGAAAAACTGTTTTTT
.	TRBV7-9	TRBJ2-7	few	CASSLMTGGRLEQYF	TGTGCCAGCAGCTTAATGACAGGTGGCAGGCTGGAGCAGTACTTC
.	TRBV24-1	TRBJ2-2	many	CATSEDIAGELFF	TGTGCCACCAGTGAAGATATAGCCGGGGAGCTGTTTTTT
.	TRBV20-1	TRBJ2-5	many	CSARKDQETQYF	TGCAGTGCTAGAAAGGACCAAGAGACCCAGTACTTC
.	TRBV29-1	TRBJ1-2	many	CSVTGSFYGYTF	TGCAGCGTTACTGGCAGCTTCTATGGCTACACCTTC
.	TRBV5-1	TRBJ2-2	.	CASIEENTGELFF	TGCGCCAGCATTGAGGAGAACACCGGGGAGCTGTTTTTT
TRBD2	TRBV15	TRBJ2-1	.	CATSRAQRELDEQFF	TGTGCCACCAGCAGAGCCCAGCGGGAGTTGGATGAGCAGTTCTTC
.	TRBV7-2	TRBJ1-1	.	CASSLSSGFTEAFF	TGTGCCAGCAGCTTATCTTCTGGGTTTACTGAAGCTTTCTTT
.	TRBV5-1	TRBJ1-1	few	CASSLEMTASGVAFF	TGCGCCAGCAGCTTGGAAATGACCGCCTCGGGAGTGGCTTTCTTT
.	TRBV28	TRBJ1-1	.	CASSLEDLGQAFF	TGTGCCAGCAGTTTGGAAGACCTGGGCCAAGCTTTCTTT
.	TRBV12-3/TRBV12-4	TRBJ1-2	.	CASSLTIGLQGYTF	TGTGCCAGCAGTTTAACTATCGGGTTACAGGGCTACACCTTC
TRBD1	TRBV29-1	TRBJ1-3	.	CSVSTGEVDGYTIYF	TGCAGCGTTTCGACAGGGGAGGTTGATGGCTACACCATATATTTT
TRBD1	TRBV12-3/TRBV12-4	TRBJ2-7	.	CASSYTGVGADEQYF	TGTGCCAGCAGTTACACAGGGGTGGGAGCGGACGAGCAGTACTTC
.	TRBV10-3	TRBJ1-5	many	CAISRDSNQPQHF	TGTGCCATCAGCAGGGATAGCAATCAGCCCCAGCATTTT
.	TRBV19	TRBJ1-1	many	CASTGPSQRAFF	TGTGCCAGTACAGGGCCCAGCCAGAGAGCTTTCTTT
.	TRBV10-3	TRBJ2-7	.	CARIGGPSSYEQYF	TGTGCTAGGATCGGCGGGCCGAGCTCCTACGAGCAGTACTTC
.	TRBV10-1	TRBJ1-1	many	CASSESPGPNTEAFF	TGCGCCAGCAGTGAGTCCCCGGGTCCCAACACTGAAGCTTTCTTT
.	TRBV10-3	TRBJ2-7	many	CAIGGPESYEQYF	TGTGCCATCGGGGGCCCTGAATCCTACGAGCAGTACTTC
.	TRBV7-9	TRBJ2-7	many	CASSHPDSYEQYF	TGTGCCAGCAGTCACCCGGACAGCTACGAGCAGTACTTC
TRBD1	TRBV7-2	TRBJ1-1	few	CASSLWDRGTSSEAFF	TGTGCCAGCAGCTTATGGGACAGGGGAACGAGTTCTGAAGCTTTCTTT
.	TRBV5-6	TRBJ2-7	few	CASSFDIDEQYF	TGTGCCAGCAGCTTTGACATAGACGAGCAGTACTTC
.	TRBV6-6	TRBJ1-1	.	CASRTSPGEGRSTEAFF	TGTGCCAGCAGGACTTCCCCTGGAGAGGGTAGGAGCACTGAAGCTTTCTTT
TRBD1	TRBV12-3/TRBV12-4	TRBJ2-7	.	CASSSQDRGNTYEQYF	TGTGCCAGCAGTTCCCAAGACAGGGGCAACACTTACGAGCAGTACTTC
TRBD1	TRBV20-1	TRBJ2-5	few	CSARDPRTGRGETQYF	TGCAGTGCTAGAGATCCTCGGACAGGGCGAGGAGAGACCCAGTACTTC
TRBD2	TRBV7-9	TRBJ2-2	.	CASSFLAGTTGELFF	TGTGCCAGCAGCTTCCTAGCGGGCACCACCGGGGAGCTGTTTTTT
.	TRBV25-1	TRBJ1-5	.	CASAPRGNQPQHF	TGTGCCAGCGCACCGAGGGGCAATCAGCCCCAGCATTTT
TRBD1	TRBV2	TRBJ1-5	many	CASSPIYSTGPYSNQPQHF	TGTGCCAGCAGTCCCATTTATTCGACAGGGCCGTATAGCAATCAGCCCCAGCATTTT
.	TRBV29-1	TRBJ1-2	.	CSVLTGGYGYTF	TGCAGCGTTCTTACGGGCGGCTATGGCTACACCTTC
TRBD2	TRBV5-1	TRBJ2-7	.	CASREGTTSYEQYF	TGCGCCAGCCGGGAGGGGACAACCTCCTACGAGCAGTACTTC
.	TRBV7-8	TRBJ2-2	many	CASEAQTGELFF	TGTGCCAGCGAGGCGCAGACCGGGGAGCTGTTTTTT
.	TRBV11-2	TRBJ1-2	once	CASRTWDGAYGYTF	TGTGCCAGCCGCACTTGGGACGGTGCATATGGCTACACCTTC
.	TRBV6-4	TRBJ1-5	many	CAIPGSGNQPQHF	TGTGCCATCCCTGGATCTGGCAATCAGCCCCAGCATTTT
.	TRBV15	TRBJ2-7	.	CATSRDRGWGYYEQYF	TGTGCCACCAGCAGAGATCGCGGCTGGGGGTACTACGAGCAGTACTTC
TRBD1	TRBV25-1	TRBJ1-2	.	CASSGPGQDGYTF	TGTGCCAGCAGTGGACCGGGACAGGATGGCTACACCTTC
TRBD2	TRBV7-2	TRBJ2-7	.	CASSFGLAGEVEQYF	TGTGCCAGCAGCTTTGGACTAGCGGGAGAGGTCGAGCAGTACTTC
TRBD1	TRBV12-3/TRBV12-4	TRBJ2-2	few	CASSLVTGLTGELFF	TGTGCCAGCAGTTTAGTGACAGGGCTCACCGGGGAGCTGTTTTTT
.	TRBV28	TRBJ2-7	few	CASRHRDHEQYF	TGTGCCAGCAGACACAGGGACCACGAGCAGTACTTC
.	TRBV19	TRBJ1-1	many	CARGGWASNTEAFF	TGTGCCAGAGGAGGGTGGGCCTCGAACACTGAAGCTTTCTTT
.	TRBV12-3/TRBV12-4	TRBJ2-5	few	CASRDSGEAQYF	TGTGCCAGCAGGGACTCGGGAGAGGCCCAGTACTTC
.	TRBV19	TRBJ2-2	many	CASSIGFTGELFF	TGTGCCAGTAGTATAGGGTTCACCGGGGAGCTGTTTTTT
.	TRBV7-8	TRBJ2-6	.	CASSLEAGVANVLTF	TGTGCCAGCAGCTTAGAGGCAGGGGTGGCCAACGTCCTGACTTTC
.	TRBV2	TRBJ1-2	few	CASSTSGGNYGYTF	TGTGCCAGCAGCACTAGCGGAGGAAACTATGGCTACACCTTC
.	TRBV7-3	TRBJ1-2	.	CASSFRSGAGGYTF	TGTGCCAGCAGCTTCAGGTCAGGGGCCGGTGGCTACACCTTC
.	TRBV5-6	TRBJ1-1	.	CASSLQQGYTEAFF	TGTGCCAGCAGCTTGCAACAGGGATACACTGAAGCTTTCTTT
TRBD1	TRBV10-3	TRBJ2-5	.	CATGTGQETQYF	TGTGCCACCGGGACAGGGCAAGAGACCCAATACTTC
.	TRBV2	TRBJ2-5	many	CASRPTGETQYF	TGTGCCAGCAGACCCACAGGGGAGACCCAGTACTTC